These 12 T cell receptor beta chains were sequenced from one sample in a study of blood T cells in healthy people across ages. The authors ran a second PCR of about 6 to 11 cycles using a sample-barcoded 5' primer and a J-beta primer mix. From the 5' RACE reads, TCRdb called clonotypes with MiXCR, one entry per CDR3 protein. The sample shows about 600,000 distinct CDR3 sequences, more than 45% of them seen only once. Sequencing was performed on blood. Receptors were obtained from a man older than 75 in good health.

This clonotype was observed once. The chain combines TRBV7-2 with TRBJ2-3; 8 bases are a match to TRBD1. CDR1 is SGHTA, CDR2 FQGNSA, per germline. V lost 5 bases and J lost 6; bases outside the gene matches: 10. This CDR3 is 15 amino acids long. The CDR3 DNA sequence: TGTGCCAGCAGCCCACGGCAGGGGGCGTCGGATACGCAGTATTTT. It is translated as CASSPRQGASDTQYF.

The V gene is TRBV4-1, the J gene TRBJ2-5; 8 bases are shared with TRBD2. Germline loops: CDR1 MGHRA, CDR2 YSYEKL. Unmatched junction bases numbered 3, after V lost 2 bases and J lost 1 base. This CDR3 is 15 amino acids long. The CDR3 DNA reads as TGCGCCAGCAGCCAAATAGCGGGGACCCAAGAGACCCAGTACTTC. Encoded protein: CASSQIAGTQETQYF.

The chain uses TRBV7-8 and TRBJ2-2; D may be TRBD1 or TRBD2 (6 bases each). The CDR3 has 17 residues. Trimming removed 2 bases from V and 3 bases from J, with 16 bases in between. From germline, CDR1 is SGHVS and CDR2 FQNEAQ. The CDR3 loop is CASSLPRAGQHTGELFF. In DNA, the CDR3 is TGTGCCAGCAGCTTACCGCGTGCGGGACAACACACCGGGGAGCTGTTTTTT.

The chain uses TRBV20-1 and TRBJ1-1, with 9 bases matching TRBD1. The germline V gene has CDR1 DFQATT and CDR2 SNEGSKA (reference sequence). V lost 3 bases and J lost 8; bases outside the gene matches: 10. The CDR3 covers 14 residues. DNA for the CDR3: TGCAGTGCTAGGCTCCCCGACAGGGGGGTAGAAGCTTTCTTT. This codes for CSARLPDRGVEAFF.

The chain has TRBV12-3 or TRBV12-4 and TRBJ2-3, with D uncertain. This CDR3 contains 14 residues. Trimming took off 6 bases at V and 2 bases at J, with 12 bases between the two ends. CDR3 sequence reads: CASRRRLLTDTQYF. The CDR3 DNA follows: TGTGCCAGCAGACGCCGGCTCCTCACAGATACGCAGTATTTT.

This rearrangement joins TRBV6-2 or TRBV6-3 to TRBJ2-3; D gene uncertain. Germline CDR1 and CDR2: MNHEY and SVGEGT. V shed 5 bases and J shed 2 bases, with 14 bases lying between them. The CDR3 spans 15 residues. CDR3: CASSTGSVYTDTQYF. In nucleotides, the CDR3 is TGTGCCAGCAGTACCGGGTCCGTCTACACAGATACGCAGTATTTT.

This clonotype has only a few counts. This chain joins TRBV7-2 and TRBJ1-4; TRBD1 aligns across 7 bases. J was trimmed by 7 bases and V by 1 base; bases with no gene match: 6. The germline gives CDR1 SGHTA, CDR2 FQGNSA. The CDR3 covers 15 residues. The CDR3 is CASSLDPGGREKLFF. The CDR3 DNA is TGTGCCAGCAGCTTAGATCCAGGGGGGCGTGAAAAACTGTTTTTT.

The chain couples TRBV12-3 or TRBV12-4 to TRBJ2-5; 11 bases fit TRBD2. This CDR3 spans 17 amino acids. Trimming took 3 bases from V and 0 from J; bases not matched to a gene: 6. The CDR3 nucleotides read TGTGCCAGCAGTTTTACACTAGCGGGGGCTTACCAAGAGACCCAGTACTTC. As protein: CASSFTLAGAYQETQYF.

V and J are TRBV4-3 and TRBJ2-1, with 7 bases aligning to TRBD2. The CDR3 is 15 residues long. CDR1 and CDR2 (germline): LGHNA, YSLEER. V gave up 1 base and J gave up 6 bases; unmatched junction bases: 6. The CDR3 nucleotides are TGCGCCAGCAGCCAAGGAAGTAGCGGGCCCAATGAGCAGTTCTTC. Residues: CASSQGSSGPNEQFF.

The chain employs TRBV7-3 and TRBJ2-1, with TRBD2 matching 10 bases. Germline V gives CDR1 SGHTA, CDR2 FQGTGA. The trim removed 6 bases at V and 6 bases at J, leaving 11 bases unmatched. This CDR3 has 16 residues. CDR3 sequence reads: CASSYRASGGLNEQFF. In nucleotides, the CDR3 is TGTGCCAGCAGTTATAGGGCTAGCGGGGGCCTCAATGAGCAGTTCTTC.

The gene calls are TRBV7-9 and TRBJ1-2; D uncertain. V was pared by 1 base and J by 4 bases, with 4 bases between. This CDR3 has 12 amino acids. Germline CDR1 reads SEHNR; CDR2 reads FQNEAQ (reference sequence). The CDR3 here is CASSLELYGYTF. The CDR3 DNA sequence: TGTGCCAGCAGCTTAGAACTCTATGGCTACACCTTC.

This clonotype was seen only a few times. This sequence joins TRBV4-3 and TRBJ2-5; D unresolved. Per germline, CDR1 LGHNA and CDR2 YSLEER. There are 13 residues in the CDR3. Trimming took 0 bases from V and 4 from J, leaving 6 bases between them. The CDR3 nucleotides are TGCGCCAGCAGCCAAGAGTGGGGAGAGACCCAGTACTTC. It specifies CASSQEWGETQYF.